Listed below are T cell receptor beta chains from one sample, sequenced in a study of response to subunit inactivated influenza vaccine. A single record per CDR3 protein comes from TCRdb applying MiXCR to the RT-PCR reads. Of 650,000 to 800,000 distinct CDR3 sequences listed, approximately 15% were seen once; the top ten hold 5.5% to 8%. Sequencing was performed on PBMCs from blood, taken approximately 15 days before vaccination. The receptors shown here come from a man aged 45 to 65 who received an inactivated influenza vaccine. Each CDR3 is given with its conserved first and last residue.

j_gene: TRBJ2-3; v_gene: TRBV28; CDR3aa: CASGDRGLTDTQYF
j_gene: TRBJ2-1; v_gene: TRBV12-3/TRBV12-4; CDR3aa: CASSRTSGVASEQFF
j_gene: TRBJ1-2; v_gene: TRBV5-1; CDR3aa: CASSRATGGYTF
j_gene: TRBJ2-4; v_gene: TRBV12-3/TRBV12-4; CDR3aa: CASRNPTEGIQYF
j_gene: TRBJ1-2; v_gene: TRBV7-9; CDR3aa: CASSLGWSGKDYGYTF
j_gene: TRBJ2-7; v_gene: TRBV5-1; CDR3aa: CASSLRGEVYEQYF
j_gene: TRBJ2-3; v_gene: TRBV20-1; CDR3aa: CSASRLAYTDTQYF
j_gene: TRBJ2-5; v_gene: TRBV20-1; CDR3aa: CSARGLAGGLETQYF
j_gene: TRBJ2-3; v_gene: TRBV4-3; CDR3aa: CASSQDYPSTDTQYF
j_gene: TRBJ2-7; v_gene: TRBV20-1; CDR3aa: CSAGGQGYEQYF
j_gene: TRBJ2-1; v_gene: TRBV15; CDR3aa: CATSRETSGSGLGEQFF
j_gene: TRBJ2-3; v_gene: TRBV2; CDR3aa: CASSEVEGLGTDTQYF
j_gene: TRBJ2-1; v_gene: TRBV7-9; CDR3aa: CASSPREIAYNEQFF
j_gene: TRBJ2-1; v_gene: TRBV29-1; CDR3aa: CSVVAPEQFF
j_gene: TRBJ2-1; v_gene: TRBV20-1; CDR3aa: CSATTPPGIQQFF
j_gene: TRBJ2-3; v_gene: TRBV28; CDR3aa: CASSPLPVGTDTQYF
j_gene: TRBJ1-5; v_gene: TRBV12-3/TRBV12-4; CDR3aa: CASSSGGLQPQHF
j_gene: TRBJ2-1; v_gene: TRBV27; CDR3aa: CASSPRPPGLASYNEQFF
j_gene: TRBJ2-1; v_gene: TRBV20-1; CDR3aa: CSARGRRLDVVQFF
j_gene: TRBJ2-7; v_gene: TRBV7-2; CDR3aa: CASSLGGTVYGEQYF
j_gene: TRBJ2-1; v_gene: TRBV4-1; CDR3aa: CASSQRTRTSGGYNEQFF
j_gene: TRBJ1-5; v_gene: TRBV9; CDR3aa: CASSAGQSLGQPQHF
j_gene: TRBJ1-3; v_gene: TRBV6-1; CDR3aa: CATGGTDSGNTIYF
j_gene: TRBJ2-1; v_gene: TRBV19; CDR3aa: CASSIGLAVNEQFF
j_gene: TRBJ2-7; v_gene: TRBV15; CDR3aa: CATSSNGGGRYYEQYF
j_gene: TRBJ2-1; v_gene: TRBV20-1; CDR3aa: CSAPTRWVAYNEQFF
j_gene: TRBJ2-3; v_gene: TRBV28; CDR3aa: CASSSPVLDTQYF
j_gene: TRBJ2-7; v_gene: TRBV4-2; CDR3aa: CASSLGTSEAYEQYF
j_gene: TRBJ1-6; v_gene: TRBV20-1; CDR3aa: CSASLPGIYNSPLHF
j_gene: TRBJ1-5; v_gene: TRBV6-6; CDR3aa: CASNPQGIQPQHF
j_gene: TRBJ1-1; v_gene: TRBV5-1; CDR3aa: CASSLQGTGPTEAFF
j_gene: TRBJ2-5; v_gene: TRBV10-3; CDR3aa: CAISESNSEETQYF
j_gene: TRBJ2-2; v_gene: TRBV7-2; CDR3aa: CASSLTGQGVTGELFF
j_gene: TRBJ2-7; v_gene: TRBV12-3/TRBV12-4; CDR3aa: CASSLSGGGNEQYF
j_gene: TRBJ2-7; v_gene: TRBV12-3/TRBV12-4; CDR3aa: CASSFYQGISYEQYF
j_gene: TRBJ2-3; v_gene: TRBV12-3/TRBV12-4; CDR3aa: CASSLRRGTQYF
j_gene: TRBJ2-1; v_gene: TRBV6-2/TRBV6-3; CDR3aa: CASSYSTTGYAGRDTMKQFF
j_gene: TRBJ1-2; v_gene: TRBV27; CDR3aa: CASSLVRATGGYTF
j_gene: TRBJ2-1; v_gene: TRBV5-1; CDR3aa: CASQTSGNNEQFF
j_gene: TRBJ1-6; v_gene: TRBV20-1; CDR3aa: CSARIAGADGSPLHF
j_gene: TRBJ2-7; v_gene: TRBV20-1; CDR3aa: CSARGALSYEQYF
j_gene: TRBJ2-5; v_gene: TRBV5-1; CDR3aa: CASSLIAGLLETQYF
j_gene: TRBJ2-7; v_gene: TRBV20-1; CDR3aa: CSARAKLAGSYEQYF
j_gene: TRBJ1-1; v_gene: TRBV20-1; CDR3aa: CSARGQANTEAFF
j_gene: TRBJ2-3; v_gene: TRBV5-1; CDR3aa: CASSLLMGADTHYF
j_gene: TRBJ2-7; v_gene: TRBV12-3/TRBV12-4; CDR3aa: CASSLIGGSSYEQYF
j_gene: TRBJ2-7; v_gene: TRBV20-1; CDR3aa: CSAKTGSFYEQYF
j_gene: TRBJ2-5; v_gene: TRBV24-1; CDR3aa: CATSGSARWEETQYF
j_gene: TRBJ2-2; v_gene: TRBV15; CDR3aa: CATSRHDAGELFF
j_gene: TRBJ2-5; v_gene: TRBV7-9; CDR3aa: CASRGVPKETQYF
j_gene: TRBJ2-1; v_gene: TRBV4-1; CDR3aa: CASSQRDLAGNEQFF
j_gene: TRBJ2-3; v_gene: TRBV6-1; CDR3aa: CASSWTSSTDTQYF
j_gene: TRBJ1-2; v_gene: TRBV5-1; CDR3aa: CASSEKTGGSGYGYTF
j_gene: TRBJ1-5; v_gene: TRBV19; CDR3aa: CASQTEGSQPQHF
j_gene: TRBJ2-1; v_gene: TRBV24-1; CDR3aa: CATSVGGYTYNEQFF